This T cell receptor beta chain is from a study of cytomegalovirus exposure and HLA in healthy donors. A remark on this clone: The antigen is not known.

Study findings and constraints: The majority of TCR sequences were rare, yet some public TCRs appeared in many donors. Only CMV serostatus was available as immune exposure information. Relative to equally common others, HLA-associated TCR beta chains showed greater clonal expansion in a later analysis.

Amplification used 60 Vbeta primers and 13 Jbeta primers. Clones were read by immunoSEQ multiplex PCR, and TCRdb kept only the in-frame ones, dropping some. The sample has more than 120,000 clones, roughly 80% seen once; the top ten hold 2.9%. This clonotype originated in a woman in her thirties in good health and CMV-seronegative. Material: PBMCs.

The CDR3 reads CASSGGAGEFVYEQYF. As DNA, the CDR3 is TGTGCCAGCAGCGGGGGTGCGGGAGAGTTCGTCTACGAGCAGTACTTC. The V and J genes are TRBV5-5 and TRBJ2-7; 7 bases match TRBD2. The CDR3 sequence is 16 residues long. J gave up 3 bases and V 4 bases, and 13 bases lay outside the gene matches. The germline V gene has CDR1 SGHKS and CDR2 YYEKEE (reference sequence).